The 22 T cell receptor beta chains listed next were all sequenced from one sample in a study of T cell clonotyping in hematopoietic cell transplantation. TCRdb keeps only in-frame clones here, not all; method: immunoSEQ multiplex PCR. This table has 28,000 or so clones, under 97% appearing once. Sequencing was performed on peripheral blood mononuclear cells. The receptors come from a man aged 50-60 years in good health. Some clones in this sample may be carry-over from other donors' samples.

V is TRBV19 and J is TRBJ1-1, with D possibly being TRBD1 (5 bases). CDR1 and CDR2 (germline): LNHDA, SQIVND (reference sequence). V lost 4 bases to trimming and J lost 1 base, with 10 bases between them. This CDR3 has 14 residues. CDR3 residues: CASSSGTQNTEAFF. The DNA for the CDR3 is TGTGCCAGTAGTAGCGGGACCCAGAACACTGAAGCTTTCTTT.

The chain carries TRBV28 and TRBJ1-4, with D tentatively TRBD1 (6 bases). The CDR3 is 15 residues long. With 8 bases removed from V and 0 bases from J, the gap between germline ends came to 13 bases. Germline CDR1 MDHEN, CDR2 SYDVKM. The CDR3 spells CASSRGDSTNEKLFF. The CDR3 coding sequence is TGTGCCAGCTCTAGGGGGGACTCAACTAATGAAAAACTGTTTTTT.

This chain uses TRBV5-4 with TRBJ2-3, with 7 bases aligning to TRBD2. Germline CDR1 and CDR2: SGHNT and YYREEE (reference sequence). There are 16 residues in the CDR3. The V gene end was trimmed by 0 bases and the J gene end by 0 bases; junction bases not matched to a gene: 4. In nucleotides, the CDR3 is TGTGCCAGCAGCTTGGGGGCGGGGGTTAGCACAGATACGCAGTATTTT. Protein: CASSLGAGVSTDTQYF. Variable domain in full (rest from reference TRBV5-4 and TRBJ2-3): ETGVTQSPTHLIKTRGQQVTLRCSSQSGHNTVSWYQQALGQGPQFIFQYYREEENGRGNFPPRFSGLQFPNYSSELNVNALELDDSALYLCASSLGAGVSTDTQYFGPGTRLTVL.

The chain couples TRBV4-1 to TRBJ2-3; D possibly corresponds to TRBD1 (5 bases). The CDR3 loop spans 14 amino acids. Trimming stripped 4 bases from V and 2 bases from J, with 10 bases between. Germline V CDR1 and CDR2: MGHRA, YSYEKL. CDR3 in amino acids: CASSLRGFTDTQYF. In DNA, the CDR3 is TGCGCCAGCAGCCTAAGGGGCTTCACAGATACGCAGTATTTT.

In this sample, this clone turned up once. The CDR3 loop reads CASRKDTNTGELFF. The DNA for the CDR3 is TGTGCCAGCAGAAAGGACACGAACACCGGGGAGCTGTTTTTT. The chain has TRBV7-7 and TRBJ2-2; possibly TRBD1 for D (5 bases). Trimming removed 6 bases from V and 0 bases from J, with 8 bases in between. CDR1 is SSHAT, CDR2 FNYEAQ, per germline (reference sequence). This CDR3 region has 14 residues.

This CDR3 reads CASSLRQGSTEAFF. The DNA for the CDR3 is TGTGCCAGCAGTTTAAGACAGGGGAGCACTGAAGCTTTCTTT. The chain links TRBV27 to TRBJ1-1, with TRBD1 identical over 8 bases. CDR3 size: 14 residues. CDR1 and CDR2 (germline): MNHEY, SMNVEV (reference sequence). The junction had 3 bases not matched to a gene; V was cut back by 2 bases and J by 4 bases.

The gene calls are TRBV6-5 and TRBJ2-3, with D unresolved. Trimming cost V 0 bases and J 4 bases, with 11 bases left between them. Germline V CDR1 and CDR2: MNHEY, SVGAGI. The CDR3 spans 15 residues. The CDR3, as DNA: TGTGCCAGCAGTTACTCTTGGGTCGACGCAGATACGCAGTATTTT. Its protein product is CASSYSWVDADTQYF.

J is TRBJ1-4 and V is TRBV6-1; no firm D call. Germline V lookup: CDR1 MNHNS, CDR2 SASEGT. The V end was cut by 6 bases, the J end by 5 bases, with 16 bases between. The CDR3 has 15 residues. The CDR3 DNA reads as TGTGCCAGCAGCGACGGGGTCCTGGCCAATGAAAAACTGTTTTTT. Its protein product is CASSDGVLANEKLFF.

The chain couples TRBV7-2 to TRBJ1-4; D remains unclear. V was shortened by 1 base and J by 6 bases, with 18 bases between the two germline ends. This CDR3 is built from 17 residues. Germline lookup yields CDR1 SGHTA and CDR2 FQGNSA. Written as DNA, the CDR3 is TGTGCCAGCAGCTTAGATTCTTCGACCGGGAGCCATGAAAAACTGTTTTTT. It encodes CASSLDSSTGSHEKLFF.

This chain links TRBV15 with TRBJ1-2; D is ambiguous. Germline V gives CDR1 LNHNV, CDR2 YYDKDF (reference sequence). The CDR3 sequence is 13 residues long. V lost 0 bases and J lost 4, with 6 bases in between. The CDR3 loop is CATSRDLSYGYTF. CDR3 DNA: TGTGCCACCAGCAGAGATCTATCCTATGGCTACACCTTC. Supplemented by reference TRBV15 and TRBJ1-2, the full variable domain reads DAMVIQNPRYQVTQFGKPVTLSCSQTLNHNVMYWYQQKSSQAPKLLFHYYDKDFNNEADTPDNFQSRRPNTSFCFLDIRSPGLGDTAMYLCATSRDLSYGYTFGSGTRLTVV.

In nucleotides, the CDR3 is TGTGCCAGCACATCCTCGCGGACGGTGAATAATTCACCCCTCCACTTT. Amino acids: CASTSSRTVNNSPLHF. The rearrangement uses TRBV6-6 and TRBJ1-6; no firm D call. The V end lost 7 bases, the J end lost 5 bases, and 18 bases lay between the germline ends. Germline V lookup: CDR1 MNHNY, CDR2 SVGAGI (reference sequence). The CDR3 runs to 16 residues.

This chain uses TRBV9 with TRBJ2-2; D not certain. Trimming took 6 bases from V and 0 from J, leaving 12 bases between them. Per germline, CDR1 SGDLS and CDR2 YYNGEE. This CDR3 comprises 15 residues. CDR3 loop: CASNKGAANTGELFF. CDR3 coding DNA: TGTGCCAGCAACAAGGGTGCCGCGAACACCGGGGAGCTGTTTTTT.

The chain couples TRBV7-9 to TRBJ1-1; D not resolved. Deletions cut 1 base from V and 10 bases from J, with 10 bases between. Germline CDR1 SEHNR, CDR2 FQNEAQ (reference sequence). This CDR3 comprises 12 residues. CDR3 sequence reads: CASSLGQIRAFF. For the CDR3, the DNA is TGTGCCAGCAGCTTAGGGCAAATCCGAGCTTTCTTT.

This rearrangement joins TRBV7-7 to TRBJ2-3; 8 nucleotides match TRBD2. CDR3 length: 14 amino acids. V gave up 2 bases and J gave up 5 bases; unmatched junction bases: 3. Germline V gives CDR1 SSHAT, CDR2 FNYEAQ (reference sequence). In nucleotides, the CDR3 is TGTGCCAGCAGCTTAACGGGGGGGGAAGATACGCAGTATTTT. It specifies CASSLTGGEDTQYF. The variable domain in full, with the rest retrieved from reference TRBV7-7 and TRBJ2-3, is GAGVSQSPRYKVTKRGQDVTLRCDPISSHATLYWYQQALGQGPEFLTYFNYEAQPDKSGLPSDRFSAERPEGSISTLTIQRTEQRDSAMYRCASSLTGGEDTQYFGPGTRLTVL.

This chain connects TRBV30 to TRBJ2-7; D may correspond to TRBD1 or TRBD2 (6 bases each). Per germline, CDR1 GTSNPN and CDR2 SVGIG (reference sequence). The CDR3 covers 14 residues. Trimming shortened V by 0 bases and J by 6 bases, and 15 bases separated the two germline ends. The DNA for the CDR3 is TGTGCCTGGAGTGTAAGTCCCCGGGGGCGCGAGCAGTACTTC. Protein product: CAWSVSPRGREQYF.

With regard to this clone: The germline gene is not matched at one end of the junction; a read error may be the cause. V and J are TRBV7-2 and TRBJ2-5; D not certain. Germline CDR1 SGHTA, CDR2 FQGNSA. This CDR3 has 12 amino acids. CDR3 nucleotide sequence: TGTGCCAGCAGCTTAAACAGCCCCATCCACCACTTC. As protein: CASSLNSPIHHF.

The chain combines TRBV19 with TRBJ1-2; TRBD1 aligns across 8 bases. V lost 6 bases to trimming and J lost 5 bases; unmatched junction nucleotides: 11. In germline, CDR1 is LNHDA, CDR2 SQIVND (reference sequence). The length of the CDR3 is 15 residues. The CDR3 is CASRLLGQGGYGYTF. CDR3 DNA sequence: TGTGCCAGTAGGCTCTTAGGACAGGGCGGATATGGCTACACCTTC.

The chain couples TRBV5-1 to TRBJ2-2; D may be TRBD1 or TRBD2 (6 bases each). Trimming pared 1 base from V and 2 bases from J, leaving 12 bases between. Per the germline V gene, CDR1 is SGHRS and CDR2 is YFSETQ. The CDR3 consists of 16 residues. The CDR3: CASSLWGAGNTGELFF. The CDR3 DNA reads TGCGCCAGCAGCTTGTGGGGGGCAGGAAACACCGGGGAGCTGTTTTTT.

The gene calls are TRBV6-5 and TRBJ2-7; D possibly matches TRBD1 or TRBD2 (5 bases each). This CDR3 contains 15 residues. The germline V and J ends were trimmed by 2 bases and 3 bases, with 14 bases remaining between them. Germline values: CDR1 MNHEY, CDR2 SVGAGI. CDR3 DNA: TGTGCCAGCAGTTACACCCTGGGACGGTACTACGAGCAGTACTTC. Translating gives CASSYTLGRYYEQYF.

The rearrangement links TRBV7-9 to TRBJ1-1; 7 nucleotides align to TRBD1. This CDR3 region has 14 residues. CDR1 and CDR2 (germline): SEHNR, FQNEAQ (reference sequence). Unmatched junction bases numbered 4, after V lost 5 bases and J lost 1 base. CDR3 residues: CASSPRTGNTEAFF. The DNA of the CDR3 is TGTGCCAGCAGCCCGCGGACAGGGAACACTGAAGCTTTCTTT.

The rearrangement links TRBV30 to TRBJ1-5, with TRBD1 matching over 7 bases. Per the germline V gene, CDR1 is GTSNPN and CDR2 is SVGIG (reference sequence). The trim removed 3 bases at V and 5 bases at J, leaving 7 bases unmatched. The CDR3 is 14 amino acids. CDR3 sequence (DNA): TGTGCCTGGAGCGCCGACAGGGTCCATCAGCCCCAGCATTTT. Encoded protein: CAWSADRVHQPQHF.

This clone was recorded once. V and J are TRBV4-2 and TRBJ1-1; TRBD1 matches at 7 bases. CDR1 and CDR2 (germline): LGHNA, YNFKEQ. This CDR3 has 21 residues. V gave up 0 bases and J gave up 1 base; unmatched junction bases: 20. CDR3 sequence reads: CASSQDSGLTGRGKGNTEAFF. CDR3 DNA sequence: TGTGCCAGCAGCCAAGACTCTGGGTTGACAGGGAGGGGGAAGGGGAACACTGAAGCTTTCTTT.